What follows is one TCR beta chain and its context. This sample stems from a study of blood T cell repertoires in COVID-19. This table comes from immunoSEQ multiplex PCR, and its TCRdb copy is limited to in-frame clones, with some not included. The sample has about 240,000 clones, about four fifths seen once. The junction had 5 bases not matched to a gene; V was cut back by 0 bases and J by 7 bases. There are 15 residues in the CDR3. Germline loops: CDR1 MNHEY, CDR2 SVGAGI. The V call is TRBV6-5, the J call TRBJ2-2; 7 positions agree with TRBD2. The sequencing input was peripheral blood. This clonotype originated in a woman younger than 35 with acute or convalescent COVID-19. The CDR3 here is CASSYSLREHGELFF. CDR3 nucleotides: TGTGCCAGCAGTTACTCTTTGCGGGAGCACGGGGAGCTGTTTTTT.